The source of this T cell receptor (beta chain) is a study of neurological immune-mediated disorders. Overall study findings and caveats: It was HTLV-1-associated myelopathy that showed the most TCR clonal expansion, while multiple sclerosis showed the least, falling below healthy controls. Private repertoires in all groups were suggested, as expanded clones shared no CDR3 amino acid sequences across subjects.

In this sample, this clonotype turned up many times. Its target is not known. A 10-nucleotide random UMI tagged transcripts in template-switch 5'RACE cDNA synthesis. TCRdb reprocessed the 5' RACE reads with MiXCR, giving one entry per CDR3 protein. This table holds about 40,000 distinct CDR3 sequences, 2.5% found once. This CDR3 contains 13 residues. CDR1 is KGHDR and CDR2 is SFDVKD in the germline V gene. The V end lost 9 bases, the J end lost 4 bases, and 14 bases lay between the germline ends. The chain employs TRBV24-1 and TRBJ2-5; possibly TRBD1 or TRBD2 for D (5 bases each). The sequencing sample was made of PBMCs. This clonotype was obtained from a man aged 50 or older with multiple sclerosis. The CDR3 bases are TGTGCCACCCAAAACGGGGCCCGAGAGACCCAGTACTTC. Residues: CATQNGARETQYF.